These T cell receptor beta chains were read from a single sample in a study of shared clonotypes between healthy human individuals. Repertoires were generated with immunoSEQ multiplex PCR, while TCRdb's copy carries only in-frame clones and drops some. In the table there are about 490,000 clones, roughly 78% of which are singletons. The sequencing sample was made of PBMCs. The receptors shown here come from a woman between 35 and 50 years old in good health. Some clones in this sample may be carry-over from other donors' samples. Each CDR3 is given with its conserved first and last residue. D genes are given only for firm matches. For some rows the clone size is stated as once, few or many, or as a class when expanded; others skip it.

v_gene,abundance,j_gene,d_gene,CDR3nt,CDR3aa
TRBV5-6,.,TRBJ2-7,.,TGTGCCAGCAGCTTGGTCTCCAGCTCCTACGAGCAGTACTTC,CASSLVSSSYEQYF
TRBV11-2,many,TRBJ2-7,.,TGTGCCAGCAGCTTAGATCCCCAGGTCTACGAGCAGTACTTC,CASSLDPQVYEQYF
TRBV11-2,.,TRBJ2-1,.,TGTGCCAGCAGCATAGGACCTAATGAGCAGTTCTTC,CASSIGPNEQFF
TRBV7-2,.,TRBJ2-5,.,TGTGCCAGCAGCTTGGATTTCCAAGAGACCCAGTACTTC,CASSLDFQETQYF
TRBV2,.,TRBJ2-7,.,TGTGCCAGCAGTGAGGTAGGCCCCGTCGAGCAGTACTTC,CASSEVGPVEQYF
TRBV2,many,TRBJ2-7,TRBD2,TGTGCCAGCCGACTAGCGGGAGACGAGCAGTACTTC,CASRLAGDEQYF
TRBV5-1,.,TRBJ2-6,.,TGCGCCAGCAGCAGGGCGGGACACAGGGCCTCTGGGGCCAACGTCCTGACTTTC,CASSRAGHRASGANVLTF
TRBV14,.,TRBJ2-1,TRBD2,TGTGCCAGCAGCCGCGGGAGGAACCCCTACAATGGGCAGTTCTTC,CASSRGRNPYNGQFF
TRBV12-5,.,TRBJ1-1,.,TGTGCTAGTGGTTCCGAGCCGAACACTGAAGCTTTCTTT,CASGSEPNTEAFF
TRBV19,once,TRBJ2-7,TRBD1,TGTGCCAGTAGTATGGGACAGGGGGCGCAGTACGAGCAGTACTTC,CASSMGQGAQYEQYF
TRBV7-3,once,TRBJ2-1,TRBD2,TGTGCCAGCAGCTTCAGGGGACTAGCGGAGGCCAATGAGCAGTTCTTC,CASSFRGLAEANEQFF
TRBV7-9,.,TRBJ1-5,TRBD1,TGTGCCAGCAGCTTAGATTCCGGACAGGGTGTCCAGCCCCAGCATTTT,CASSLDSGQGVQPQHF
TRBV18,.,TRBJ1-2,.,TGTGCCAGCTCACCATCCAGGGACACCTATGGCTACACCTTC,CASSPSRDTYGYTF
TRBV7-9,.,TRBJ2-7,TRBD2,TGTGCCAGCAAAACAGCGGGAGTGGGCGAGCAGTACTTC,CASKTAGVGEQYF
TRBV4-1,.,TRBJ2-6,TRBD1,TGCGCCAGCAGCCAAGATGGGTACAGGGGATTCTCTGGGGCCAACGTCCTGACTTTC,CASSQDGYRGFSGANVLTF
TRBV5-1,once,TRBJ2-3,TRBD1,TGCGCCAGCAGCCAGGACAGGGTCCCAGATACGCAGTATTTT,CASSQDRVPDTQYF
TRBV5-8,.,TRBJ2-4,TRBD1,TGTGCCAGCAGCTTGGGGGGACAGGCCAAAAACATTCAGTACTTC,CASSLGGQAKNIQYF
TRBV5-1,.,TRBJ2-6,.,TGCGCCAGCAGCTCATCAGCAACTGGGGCCAACGTCCTGACTTTC,CASSSSATGANVLTF
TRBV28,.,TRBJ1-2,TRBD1,TGTGCCAGCAGTGGCCCGGGACAGGGGGGCGATGGCTACACCTTC,CASSGPGQGGDGYTF
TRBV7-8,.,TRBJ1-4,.,TGTGCCAGCAGCTTACAGACCGAGGGAGGACTGTTTTTT,CASSLQTEGGLFF
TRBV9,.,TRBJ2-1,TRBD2,TGTGCCAGCAGCGTAGTTGGACTAGCGGGAGTTGAGCAGTTCTTC,CASSVVGLAGVEQFF
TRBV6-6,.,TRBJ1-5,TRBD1,TGTGCCAGCAGTTTTCGGACAGGGACAAATCAGCCCCAGCATTTT,CASSFRTGTNQPQHF
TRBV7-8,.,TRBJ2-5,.,TGTGCCAGCAGTTCAGTGGGGCCGAAGGCCTCCCAGTACTTC,CASSSVGPKASQYF
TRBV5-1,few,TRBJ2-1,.,TGCGCCAGCAGCTTGGGTACAGGTGAAACGAATGAGCAGTTCTTC,CASSLGTGETNEQFF
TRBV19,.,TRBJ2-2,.,TGTGCCAGTAGGACGACCATCCTCGCCGGGGAGCTGTTTTTT,CASRTTILAGELFF
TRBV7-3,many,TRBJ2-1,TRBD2,TGTGCCAGCAGCTCACTAGCGGGGGATGAGCAGTTCTTC,CASSSLAGDEQFF
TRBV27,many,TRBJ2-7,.,TGTGCCAGCAGCCTAGCCGCAGGGGGAGGGGGCTACGAGCAGTACTTC,CASSLAAGGGGYEQYF
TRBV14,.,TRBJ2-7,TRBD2,TGTGCCAGCAGCCCGACCCCCCTAGCGGGAGGCGAGCAGTACTTC,CASSPTPLAGGEQYF
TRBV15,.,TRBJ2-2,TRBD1,TGTGCCACCAGCAGGGACAGGCCAAACCCCGGGGAGCTGTTTTTT,CATSRDRPNPGELFF
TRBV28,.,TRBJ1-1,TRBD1,TGTGCCGGCAGGCCGGGACAGGGGAACACTGAAGCTTTCTTT,CAGRPGQGNTEAFF
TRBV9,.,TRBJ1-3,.,TGTGCCAGCAGCCTGCTGGACAGCTCTGGAAACACCATATATTTT,CASSLLDSSGNTIYF
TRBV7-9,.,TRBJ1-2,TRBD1,TGTGCCAGCAAAGGGGACAGGGGCTATGGCTACACCTTC,CASKGDRGYGYTF
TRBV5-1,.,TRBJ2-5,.,TGCGCCAGCAGCTTAACAGGATTAGAGACCCAGTACTTC,CASSLTGLETQYF
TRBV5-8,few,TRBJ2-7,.,TGTGCCAGCAGCTTGATGGAGATATCCTACGAGCAGTACTTC,CASSLMEISYEQYF
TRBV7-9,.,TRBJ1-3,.,TGTGCCAGCCGCGACACTAGCTCCTCTGGAAACACCATATATTTT,CASRDTSSSGNTIYF
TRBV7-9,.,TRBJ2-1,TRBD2,TGTGCCAGCCCCGGGACTAGCCAAGAGCAGTTCTTC,CASPGTSQEQFF
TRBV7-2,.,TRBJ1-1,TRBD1,TGTGCCAGCAGCTCTACAGGGGGCGCGGAGGACACTGAAGCTTTCTTT,CASSSTGGAEDTEAFF
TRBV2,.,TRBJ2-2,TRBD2,TGTGCCAGCAGGGGACTAGCGGGAGTTACCGGGGAGCTGTTTTTT,CASRGLAGVTGELFF
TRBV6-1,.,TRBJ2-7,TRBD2,TGTGCCAGCAGTGAAGGGGCGGGACTAGCGGGCTATGAGCAGTACTTC,CASSEGAGLAGYEQYF
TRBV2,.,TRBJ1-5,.,TGTGCCAGCAGGGCGGCAGGGGGCAATCAGCCCCAGCATTTT,CASRAAGGNQPQHF
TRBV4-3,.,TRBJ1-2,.,TGCGCCAGCAGCTCGACAGTAAACTATGGCTACACCTTC,CASSSTVNYGYTF
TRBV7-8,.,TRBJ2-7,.,TGTGCCAGCAGCTCCCGGGACAAAGGGTTCTACGAGCAGTACTTC,CASSSRDKGFYEQYF
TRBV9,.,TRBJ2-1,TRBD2,TGTGCCAGCAGCGCGCAGGGGAGCGGGAGTTCGTACAATGAGCAGTTCTTC,CASSAQGSGSSYNEQFF
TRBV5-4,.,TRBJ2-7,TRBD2,TGTGCCAGCAGCACAGGGACTAGCGGCCCCTACGAGCAGTACTTC,CASSTGTSGPYEQYF
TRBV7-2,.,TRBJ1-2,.,TGTGCCAGCAGCCCCCGGAAGGGCCCCATACTGGACTATGGCTACACCTTC,CASSPRKGPILDYGYTF
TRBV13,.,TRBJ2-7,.,TGTGCCAGCAGCTTAGGCGTTGGAGGGAGGAGGTACGAGCAGTACTTC,CASSLGVGGRRYEQYF
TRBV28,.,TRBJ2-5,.,TGTGCCAGCAGAGTGGACAGCCAAGAGACCCAGTACTTC,CASRVDSQETQYF
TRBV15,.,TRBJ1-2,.,TGTGCCACCAGCAGAGATAGATGGGACGTCTATGGCTACACCTTC,CATSRDRWDVYGYTF
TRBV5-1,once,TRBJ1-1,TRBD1,TGCGCCAGCAGCTGGGACAGGAGGAGCGCTTTCTTT,CASSWDRRSAFF
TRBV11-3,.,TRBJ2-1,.,TGTGCCAGCAGCGTAGGGGGCGGCGCGGGGGAGCAGTTCTTC,CASSVGGGAGEQFF
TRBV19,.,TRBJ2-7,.,TGTGCCAGTAGTCAACAGGTTCCCTACGAGCAGTACTTC,CASSQQVPYEQYF